These 16 T cell receptor beta chains share one sample of origin, sequenced in a study of blood T cell repertoires in COVID-19. Only in-frame clones appear in the TCRdb table, and some are missing; sequencing was by immunoSEQ multiplex PCR. Of 120,000 to 150,000 clones listed, less than 85% were seen once; the top ten hold 5.5% to 7%. The sequencing input was peripheral blood. Receptors originate from a human donor in a cohort sampled during active COVID-19.

V and J are TRBV6-6 and TRBJ1-2; 8 bases line up with TRBD1. The junction had 8 bases not matched to a gene; V was cut back by 6 bases and J by 8 bases. The germline CDR1 and CDR2 sequences are MNHNY and SVGAGI (reference sequence). This CDR3 spans 13 amino acids. In DNA form, the CDR3 reads TGTGCCAGCAGGCCGGACAGGGTGGTAGGCTACACCTTC. Translating gives CASRPDRVVGYTF.

V and J are TRBV19 and TRBJ2-2; D perhaps matches TRBD1 (6 bases). CDR1 and CDR2 (germline): LNHDA, SQIVND (reference sequence). This CDR3 spans 14 amino acids. Trimming took 3 bases from V and 8 from J, leaving 13 bases between them. Here the CDR3 DNA reads TGTGCCAGTAGTATCATGGGGGCTCGGGGGGAGCTGTTTTTT. Translating it yields CASSIMGARGELFF.

The rearrangement joins TRBV7-9 to TRBJ2-1; tentative D call: TRBD1 (6 bases). Trimming cost V 5 bases and J 2 bases, with 13 bases left between them. Germline CDR1 reads SEHNR; CDR2 reads FQNEAQ (reference sequence). The CDR3 has 15 residues. The CDR3: CASSKQGGTYNEQFF. The DNA for the CDR3 is TGTGCCAGCAGCAAACAGGGTGGGACCTACAATGAGCAGTTCTTC.

The J gene is TRBJ2-7, the V gene TRBV7-8, with a weak D call TRBD2 (7 bases). The V gene's germline CDR1 is SGHVS and CDR2 FQNEAQ. The V gene lost 4 bases and the J gene lost 3 bases, with 10 bases spanning the gap. The CDR3 runs to 13 residues. The CDR3 protein is CASSSRGGYEQYF. DNA of the CDR3: TGTGCCAGCAGCTCGAGGGGGGGCTACGAGCAGTACTTC. The complete variable domain, with remaining parts taken from reference TRBV7-8 and TRBJ2-7, reads GAGVSQSPRYKVAKRGQDVALRCDPISGHVSLFWYQQALGQGPEFLTYFQNEAQLDKSGLPSDRFFAERPEGSVSTLKIQRTQQEDSAVYLCASSSRGGYEQYFGPGTRLTVT.

The chain is built from TRBV3-1 (or the pseudogene TRBV3-2) and TRBJ1-1, with D possibly being TRBD1 (5 bases). V gave up 6 bases and J gave up 4 bases, with 21 bases separating them. The CDR3 spans 16 residues. Per the germline V gene, CDR1 is LGHDT and CDR2 is YNNKEL (reference sequence). For the CDR3, the DNA is TGTGCCAGCAGTCTTAGGACCGGGGGTGGTTTCACTGAAGCTTTCTTT. Amino acids: CASSLRTGGGFTEAFF.

The rearrangement links TRBV5-1 to TRBJ1-4; 7 positions agree with TRBD1. The length of the CDR3 is 16 residues. In germline, CDR1 is SGHRS, CDR2 YFSETQ. After removal of 2 bases from V and 8 bases from J, the junction contained 12 bases not matched to a gene. The CDR3 sequence is CASSLQFRGRGEKLFF. The CDR3 nucleotides read TGCGCCAGCAGCTTACAATTCAGGGGGAGAGGAGAAAAACTGTTTTTT.

V usage is TRBV6-5 and J usage is TRBJ1-1; 8 nucleotides agree with TRBD1. The CDR3 has 14 amino acids. Germline-derived CDR1 and CDR2 are MNHEY and SVGAGI. V gave up 5 bases and J gave up 6 bases; unmatched junction bases: 8. CDR3 sequence: CASSSGQGYAEAFF. Written as DNA, the CDR3 is TGTGCCAGCAGTAGCGGACAGGGTTACGCTGAAGCTTTCTTT.

The chain links TRBV2 to TRBJ2-1, with 12 bases aligning to TRBD2. V dropped 6 bases and J dropped 5; count of bases not matched to a gene: 5. CDR3 length: 15 residues. Germline V gene lookup returns CDR1 SNHLY and CDR2 FYNNEI. In nucleotides, the CDR3 is TGTGCCAGCAGAACTAGCGGGGGGCTAGACAATGAGCAGTTCTTC. As protein: CASRTSGGLDNEQFF.

The chain recombines TRBV2 with TRBJ2-5; 10 bases are shared with TRBD2. There are 14 residues in the CDR3. Germline CDR1 reads SNHLY; CDR2 reads FYNNEI. Unmatched junction bases numbered 4, after V lost 5 bases and J lost 4 bases. CDR3 DNA: TGTGCCAGCAGTTGGACTAGCGGAATAGAGACCCAGTACTTC. Translation gives CASSWTSGIETQYF. Full variable domain (outside the CDR3, taken from reference TRBV2 and TRBJ2-5): EPEVTQTPSHQVTQMGQEVILRCVPISNHLYFYWYRQILGQKVEFLVSFYNNEISEKSEIFDDQFSVERPDGSNFTLKIRSTKLEDSAMYFCASSWTSGIETQYFGPGTRLLVL.

The chain is built from TRBV4-3 and TRBJ1-6, with no clear D. CDR1 and CDR2 (germline): LGHNA, YSLEER. The CDR3 has 12 amino acids. Trimming took off 7 bases at V and 7 bases at J, with 8 bases between the two ends. The CDR3 sequence is CASKIGNSPLHF. The CDR3, as DNA: TGCGCCAGCAAAATCGGGAATTCACCCCTCCACTTT.

As DNA, the CDR3 is TGTGCCAGCACCTACTCTCGGGGTAGTAGCGCAGATACGCAGTATTTT. The encoded protein is CASTYSRGSSADTQYF. J is TRBJ2-3 and V is TRBV6-5; tentative D call: TRBD2 (5 bases). Germline V gene data show CDR1 as MNHEY and CDR2 as SVGAGI. The CDR3 has 16 residues. Trimming stripped 7 bases from V and 4 bases from J, with 21 bases between.

This clone was seen only once. The chain joins TRBV19 to TRBJ1-1; 10 bases fit TRBD1. From germline, CDR1 is LNHDA and CDR2 SQIVND (reference sequence). There are 16 residues in the CDR3. V gave up 9 bases and J gave up 4 bases; unmatched junction bases: 14. The CDR3 loop is CASSRQGARGSTEAFF. The CDR3 DNA reads TGTGCCAGCTCAAGACAGGGGGCGAGGGGGAGCACTGAAGCTTTCTTT.

This clone was seen only a few times. This chain joins TRBV27 and TRBJ1-5; D remains unclear. The CDR3 length is 13 residues. The V gene's germline CDR1 is MNHEY and CDR2 SMNVEV (reference sequence). Trimming left V 5 bases short and J 5 bases short, with 10 bases between. CDR3 amino acids: CASSPAGDQPQHF. The DNA for the CDR3 is TGTGCCAGCAGTCCGGCCGGGGATCAGCCCCAGCATTTT.

The chain uses TRBV5-6 and TRBJ2-7; 8 nucleotides agree with TRBD2. The CDR3 length is 16 residues. Germline CDR1 reads SGHDT; CDR2 reads YYEEEE. J was trimmed by 2 bases and V by 2 bases; bases with no gene match: 9. The CDR3 sequence: CASSFFTSGPPYEQYF. CDR3 DNA: TGTGCCAGCAGCTTCTTTACTAGCGGACCTCCCTACGAGCAGTACTTC.

The rearrangement links TRBV6-2 or TRBV6-3 to TRBJ2-7; the D is unclear. The CDR3 is made up of 11 amino acids. Germline values: CDR1 MNHEY, CDR2 SVGEGT. V was pared by 5 bases and J by 3 bases, with 5 bases between. The CDR3: CASSTSYEQYF. The CDR3 DNA reads TGTGCCAGCAGTACGAGCTACGAGCAGTACTTC.

A word on this clone: The sample carries other DNA sequences with the same CDR3. In DNA, the CDR3 is TGTGCCTCTTTCGAGGACACCGGGGAGCTGTTTTTT. Protein product: CASFEDTGELFF. V usage is TRBV28 and J usage is TRBJ2-2; no clear D. Germline assignment: CDR1 MDHEN and CDR2 SYDVKM. The V and J ends lost 11 bases and 3 bases respectively, with 10 bases between them. This CDR3 region has 12 residues.